Shown below are 21 T cell receptor beta chains from a single sample sequenced in a study of breast tumors, draining lymph nodes, adjacent tissues. The lymph nodes were axillary draining lymph nodes from breast cancer patients. In TCRdb, the multiplex PCR reads were re-called with MiXCR into one record per CDR3 protein. The data contain about 140,000 distinct CDR3 sequences, over 25% of them seen just once; the ten biggest clones take up 2.3%. The sample was axillary lymph node tissue. These receptors came from a female donor with breast cancer. Some clones in this sample may be carry-over from other donors' samples.

In its sample, this clonotype was seen many times. The V gene is TRBV12-3 or TRBV12-4, the J gene TRBJ2-3, with TRBD2 matching over 8 bases. With V trimmed by 2 bases and J by 3 bases, 4 bases remained unmatched. The CDR3 spans 15 residues. CDR3 amino acids: CASSLKPSGTDTQYF. The CDR3 DNA sequence: TGTGCCAGCAGTTTAAAGCCTAGCGGGACAGATACGCAGTATTTT.

This clonotype was recorded at least ten times. The chain links TRBV20-1 to TRBJ2-1; 10 nucleotides agree with TRBD1. CDR3 size: 14 residues. Germline CDR1 and CDR2: DFQATT and SNEGSKA (reference sequence). Losses at the gene ends were 3 bases for V and 5 bases for J; bases not matched to a gene: 4. CDR3 protein: CSARGQGRNNEQFF. CDR3 bases: TGCAGTGCTAGGGGACAGGGGCGTAACAATGAGCAGTTCTTC.

This clonotype has a count of ten or more. CDR3 sequence reads: CASTAGDRENSPLHF. In DNA, the CDR3 is TGTGCCAGCACCGCGGGGGACAGGGAGAATTCACCCCTCCACTTT. This chain links TRBV3-1 with TRBJ1-6; TRBD1 matches 9 bases. The CDR3 spans 15 residues. V lost 7 bases to trimming and J lost 7 bases; unmatched junction nucleotides: 8. Germline V gives CDR1 LGHDT, CDR2 YNNKEL (reference sequence).

Remarks on this clonotype: One base away lies a much larger clone, so this may be a sequencing read error. J is TRBJ2-1 and V is TRBV3-1; a possible D gene is TRBD2 (5 bases). The germline gives CDR1 LGHDT, CDR2 YNNKEL (reference sequence). CDR3 length: 16 residues. The CDR3 bases are TGTGCCAGCAGCCACCCCGGGGTTAGCTCCTGCAATGAGCAGTTCTTC. It translates to CASSHPGVSSCNEQFF.

The chain has TRBV2 and TRBJ1-6; D may be TRBD1 (6 bases). Germline CDR1 SNHLY, CDR2 FYNNEI. V lost 2 bases to trimming and J lost 6 bases, with 17 bases between them. The CDR3 is made up of 17 amino acids. The DNA of the CDR3 is TGTGCCAGCAGTGAACAACAGGGAGGGAACCTTAATTCACCCCTCCACTTT. Translating gives CASSEQQGGNLNSPLHF.

This clonotype occurred many times. V gene TRBV5-8 combines with J gene TRBJ1-3, with 7 positions matching TRBD1. V lost 0 bases, J lost 3 bases, and 6 bases stayed unmatched. The V gene's germline CDR1 is SGHTS and CDR2 YDEGEE. This CDR3 comprises 16 residues. DNA of the CDR3: TGTGCCAGCAGCTTGGCCGAGGGGGCTTATGGAAACACCATATATTTT. Translated, it gives CASSLAEGAYGNTIYF.

There are many counts of this clonotype. The rearrangement links TRBV25-1 to TRBJ1-2; possible D gene TRBD1, 6 bases. The V end was cut by 4 bases, the J end by 4 bases, with 10 bases between. The germline CDR1 and CDR2 sequences are MGHDK and SYGVNS. The CDR3 is 13 amino acids. The CDR3 region has the DNA TGTGCCAGCAGTGCACAGGGTGCCTATGGCTACACCTTC. Translating it yields CASSAQGAYGYTF.

This clonotype was found many times. This chain connects TRBV10-2 to TRBJ2-1; tentatively, D is TRBD2 (5 bases). Trimming left V 6 bases short and J 9 bases short, with 9 bases between. Per the germline V gene, CDR1 is WSHSY and CDR2 is SAAADI. The CDR3 runs 11 residues. The CDR3 sequence is CASSEGGEQFF. CDR3 coding DNA: TGCGCCAGCAGCGAGGGTGGTGAGCAGTTCTTC.

This clonotype showed up many times. The chain uses TRBV5-6 and TRBJ2-1; D is perhaps TRBD1 (7 bases). Per germline, CDR1 SGHDT and CDR2 YYEEEE. This CDR3 is 15 amino acids long. The germline V and J ends were trimmed by 0 bases and 7 bases, with 14 bases remaining between them. CDR3 sequence: CASSLVDRSGNEQFF. The CDR3 DNA is TGTGCCAGCAGCTTGGTGGACAGGAGCGGGAATGAGCAGTTCTTC.

This clonotype was counted between two and nine times. A much larger clone sits a single nucleotide away, making a read error possible. The chain has TRBV11-2 and TRBJ1-5; TRBD1 agrees at 7 bases. V was clipped by 5 bases and J by 3 bases; unmatched bases: 7. This CDR3 is built from 15 residues. Germline V gene lookup returns CDR1 SGHAT and CDR2 FQNNGV. The CDR3 DNA reads TGTGCCAGCAGCCCGGCCGGGACAGCCAATCAGCCCCAGCATTTT. Its translation is CASSPAGTANQPQHF.

This clonotype has a count of ten or more. The rearrangement uses TRBV6-5 and TRBJ1-5; D is undetermined. Germline V gene sequence: CDR1 MNHEY, CDR2 SVGAGI. The CDR3 is made up of 14 amino acids. V was clipped by 0 bases and J by 7 bases, with 10 bases between them. The CDR3 DNA is TGTGCCAGCAGTTACTCGTCGGGTACCCAGCCCCAGCATTTT. This gives the protein CASSYSSGTQPQHF.

This clonotype has a count of ten or more. The chain carries TRBV6-2 or TRBV6-3 and TRBJ1-5, with D perhaps TRBD1 (6 bases). Germline values: CDR1 MNHEY, CDR2 SVGEGT. The CDR3 runs to 14 residues. Trimming pared 2 bases from V and 3 bases from J, leaving 8 bases between. For the CDR3, the DNA is TGTGCCAGCAGTTACAGGACAGTCAATCAGCCCCAGCATTTT. It yields the protein CASSYRTVNQPQHF.

A word on this clonotype: This may come from a read error, since a much larger clone is one base off. The chain is built from TRBV11-2 and TRBJ2-5; perhaps TRBD2 as D (6 bases). Looked up from germline, CDR1 is SGHAT and CDR2 is FQNNGV. The CDR3 sequence is 16 residues long. Trimming took off 4 bases at V and 3 bases at J, with 18 bases between the two ends. CDR3 sequence: CASSYSAGPLEETQYF. CDR3 bases: TGTGCCAGCAGCTATTCAGCGGGCCCCCTTGAAGAGACCCAGTACTTC.

This rearrangement joins TRBV24-1 to TRBJ2-7; D is unresolved. The length of the CDR3 is 13 residues. Looked up from germline, CDR1 is KGHDR and CDR2 is SFDVKD. The ends were cut back, 1 base at V and 6 bases at J, with 9 bases in the middle. The CDR3 bases are TGTGCCACCAGTGATTTTGCTACTGGCGAGCAGTACTTC. Protein: CATSDFATGEQYF.

The chain uses TRBV24-1 and TRBJ2-3; perhaps TRBD2 as D (5 bases). The V and J ends lost 4 bases and 11 bases respectively, with 30 bases between them. This CDR3 spans 18 amino acids. Germline CDR1 and CDR2: KGHDR and SFDVKD. The CDR3, as DNA: TGTGCCACCAGTGACCTGGAGGTCCACGACGTGCGTTGGAATGAGCAGTATTTT. Amino acid sequence: CATSDLEVHDVRWNEQYF.

This clonotype turned up a few times. An end of the junction does not agree with germline; a read error may underlie this. The chain has TRBV6-6 and TRBJ1-5, with 8 positions matching TRBD1. The CDR3 spans 19 residues. The germline gives CDR1 MNHNY, CDR2 SVGAGI (reference sequence). The CDR3 nucleotides read TGTGCCAGCAGTCACTCGAAGGCAGGGACAGGAGTGGGAAATCAGCCCCAGCATTTT. The encoded protein is CASSHSKAGTGVGNQPQHF.

This clonotype was counted ten times or more. The chain has TRBV19 and TRBJ1-2; TRBD1 is a possible D gene (6 bases). CDR3 length equals 15 residues. Deletions cut 11 bases from V and 4 bases from J, with 23 bases between. Germline lookup yields CDR1 LNHDA and CDR2 SQIVND (reference sequence). CDR3 protein: CACQSQQGDLYGYTF. In nucleotides, the CDR3 is TGTGCCTGTCAATCGCAACAGGGAGATCTCTATGGCTACACCTTC.

This sequence joins TRBV5-5 and TRBJ2-3; the D gene could be TRBD1 or TRBD2 (7 bases each). The germline V gene has CDR1 SGHKS and CDR2 YYEKEE (reference sequence). The V end lost 2 bases, the J end lost 5 bases, and 15 bases lay between the germline ends. The CDR3 is made up of 15 amino acids. The CDR3 loop reads CASSLAQRDRDTQYF. In DNA form, the CDR3 reads TGTGCCAGCAGCTTAGCCCAGCGGGACAGAGATACGCAGTATTTT.

This clonotype has a count of ten or more. The chain has TRBV6-5 and TRBJ1-4; 7 bases align to TRBD1. Germline V lookup: CDR1 MNHEY, CDR2 SVGAGI. Trimming took 4 bases from V and 8 from J; bases not matched to a gene: 7. The CDR3 loop spans 14 amino acids. The CDR3 DNA reads TGTGCCAGCAGTTCCGGACAGGTTCGGGAAAAACTGTTTTTT. Its translation is CASSSGQVREKLFF.

J is TRBJ2-7 and V is TRBV19; TRBD1 matches 11 bases. V lost 3 bases to trimming and J lost 3 bases; unmatched junction nucleotides: 7. Looked up from germline, CDR1 is LNHDA and CDR2 is SQIVND (reference sequence). This CDR3 has 16 residues. CDR3: CASSILPGQGVYEQYF. The CDR3 region has the DNA TGTGCCAGTAGTATTTTACCGGGACAGGGGGTCTACGAGCAGTACTTC.

This clonotype occurred many times. The CDR3 region is CASRSRWGFGSSPLHF. CDR3 coding DNA: TGTGCCAGCAGAAGTAGGTGGGGGTTCGGGTCTTCACCCCTCCACTTT. The chain is built from TRBV2 and TRBJ1-6; TRBD1 is a possible D gene (5 bases). V gave up 6 bases and J gave up 9 bases, with 21 bases separating them. There are 16 residues in the CDR3. CDR1 and CDR2 from the germline V gene are SNHLY and FYNNEI.